Following are 10 T cell receptor beta chains from one sample sequenced in a study of blood T cell repertoires in COVID-19. Measured with immunoSEQ multiplex PCR; TCRdb has only the in-frame clones, and not every one. Among about 100,000 clones listed, 70% to 90% were seen once. The specimen was peripheral blood. Receptor source: a human donor in a cohort sampled during active COVID-19.

V gene TRBV7-2 combines with J gene TRBJ1-2, with 8 bases lining up with TRBD1. The CDR3 covers 13 residues. CDR1 SGHTA and CDR2 FQGNSA come from the germline V gene. The J segment lost 8 bases and the V segment lost 0 bases, leaving 2 bases of the junction unmatched. Here the CDR3 reads CASSLARGLGYTF. Here the CDR3 DNA reads TGTGCCAGCAGCTTAGCCAGGGGGCTCGGCTACACCTTC.

The genes are TRBV15 and TRBJ1-3; D is possibly TRBD1 (5 bases). The V gene lost 4 bases and the J gene lost 4 bases, with 14 bases spanning the gap. This CDR3 is built from 15 residues. Germline V gene lookup returns CDR1 LNHNV and CDR2 YYDKDF (reference sequence). CDR3 bases: TGTGCCACCAGCATGGACACTCGAGCCGGAAACACCATATATTTT. It codes for CATSMDTRAGNTIYF.

This clone is a singleton in its sample. The chain carries TRBV5-4 and TRBJ1-2; TRBD1 agrees at 11 bases. V lost 5 bases and J lost 9; bases outside the gene matches: 12. Per germline, CDR1 SGHNT and CDR2 YYREEE (reference sequence). The length of the CDR3 is 15 residues. The CDR3 DNA sequence: TGTGCCAGCAGTAGGGGGGGACAGGGGGAGACAAGCTACACCTTC. Its translation: CASSRGGQGETSYTF.

The CDR3 DNA follows: TGCGCCAGCAGCTTGACCCCCGGGGAGACCCAGTACTTC. The encoded protein is CASSLTPGETQYF. This sequence joins TRBV5-1 and TRBJ2-5; D is undetermined. This CDR3 contains 13 residues. Trimming removed 1 base from V and 5 bases from J, with 9 bases in between. Germline CDR1 SGHRS, CDR2 YFSETQ.

The chain combines TRBV7-2 with TRBJ1-2, with D unclear. Trimming took off 5 bases at V and 4 bases at J, with 17 bases between the two ends. Germline values: CDR1 SGHTA, CDR2 FQGNSA. This CDR3 has 15 residues. CDR3 sequence reads: CASSPDSEALYGYTF. CDR3 sequence (DNA): TGTGCCAGCAGCCCGGATAGCGAAGCACTCTATGGCTACACCTTC.

This rearrangement joins TRBV18 to TRBJ1-2; D unclear. Trimming cost V 4 bases and J 6 bases, with 9 bases left between them. The CDR3 consists of 12 residues. Germline assignment: CDR1 KGHSH and CDR2 LQKENI. The CDR3: CASSRTADGYTF. Here the CDR3 DNA reads TGTGCCAGCTCACGAACGGCGGATGGCTACACCTTC.

This chain connects TRBV18 to TRBJ2-2; TRBD1 aligns across 7 bases. J gave up 5 bases and V 3 bases, and 3 bases lay outside the gene matches. CDR3 length equals 14 residues. Germline V CDR1 and CDR2: KGHSH, LQKENI. CDR3 DNA: TGTGCCAGCTCACCGGGACAGCGAACCGGGGAGCTGTTTTTT. As protein: CASSPGQRTGELFF. Complete variable domain (other parts from reference TRBV18 and TRBJ2-2): NAGVMQNPRHLVRRRGQEARLRCSPMKGHSHVYWYRQLPEEGLKFMVYLQKENIIDESGMPKERFSAEFPKEGPSILRIQQVVRGDSAAYFCASSPGQRTGELFFGEGSRLTVL.

The chain has TRBV19 and TRBJ1-4; 7 bases are a match to TRBD1. V trimming: 3 bases; J trimming: 5 bases; junction bases outside the gene matches: 3. Germline CDR1 and CDR2: LNHDA and SQIVND (reference sequence). The CDR3 spans 14 residues. The CDR3 protein is CASSIRGANEKLFF. In nucleotides, the CDR3 is TGTGCCAGTAGTATCAGGGGGGCAAATGAAAAACTGTTTTTT.

The CDR3 loop reads CASSLAGRLTDTQYF. In DNA, the CDR3 is TGTGCCAGCAGCTTAGCGGGGAGGCTCACAGATACGCAGTATTTT. The chain uses TRBV7-2 and TRBJ2-3; D possibly corresponds to TRBD2 (6 bases). V was pared by 0 bases and J by 2 bases, with 9 bases between. Germline CDR1 reads SGHTA; CDR2 reads FQGNSA. The CDR3 loop spans 15 amino acids.

The chain carries TRBV11-2 and TRBJ2-5; 11 nucleotides match TRBD2. With V trimmed by 2 bases and J by 3 bases, 2 bases remained unmatched. The CDR3 contains 15 residues. The V gene's germline CDR1 is SGHAT and CDR2 FQNNGV. This CDR3 reads CASSLRLAGKETQYF. In nucleotides, the CDR3 is TGTGCCAGCAGCTTAAGACTAGCGGGGAAAGAGACCCAGTACTTC.